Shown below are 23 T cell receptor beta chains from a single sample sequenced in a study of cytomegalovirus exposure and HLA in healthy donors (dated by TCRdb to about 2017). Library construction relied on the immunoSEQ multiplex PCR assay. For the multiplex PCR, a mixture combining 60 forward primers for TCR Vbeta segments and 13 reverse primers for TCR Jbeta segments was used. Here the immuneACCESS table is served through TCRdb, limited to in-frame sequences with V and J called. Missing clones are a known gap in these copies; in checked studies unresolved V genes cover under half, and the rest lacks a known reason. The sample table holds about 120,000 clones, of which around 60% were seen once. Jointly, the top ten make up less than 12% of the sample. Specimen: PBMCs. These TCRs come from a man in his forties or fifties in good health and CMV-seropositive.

The DNA of the CDR3 is TGTGCCAGCAGTACTCGACTAGGAAGGGAGTACAATGAGCAGTTCTTC. Its translation: CASSTRLGREYNEQFF. The rearrangement links TRBV27 to TRBJ2-1; a weak D match, TRBD2 (6 bases). The CDR3 is 16 residues long. CDR1 is MNHEY, CDR2 SMNVEV, per germline (reference sequence). V lost 5 bases to trimming and J lost 4 bases, with 18 bases between them.

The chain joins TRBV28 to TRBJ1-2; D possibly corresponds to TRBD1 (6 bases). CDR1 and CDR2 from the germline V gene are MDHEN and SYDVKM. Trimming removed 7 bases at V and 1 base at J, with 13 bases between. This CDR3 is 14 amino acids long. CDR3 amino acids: CASTSVQGNYGYTF. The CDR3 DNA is TGTGCCAGCACCTCCGTACAGGGTAACTATGGCTACACCTTC.

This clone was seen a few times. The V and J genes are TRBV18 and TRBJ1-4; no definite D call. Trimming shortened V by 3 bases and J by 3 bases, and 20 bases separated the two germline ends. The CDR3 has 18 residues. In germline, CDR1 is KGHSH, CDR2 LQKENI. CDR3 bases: TGTGCCAGCTCACCTGAGGGTCGGCCCAGGACGCCTAATGAAAAACTGTTTTTT. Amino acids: CASSPEGRPRTPNEKLFF.

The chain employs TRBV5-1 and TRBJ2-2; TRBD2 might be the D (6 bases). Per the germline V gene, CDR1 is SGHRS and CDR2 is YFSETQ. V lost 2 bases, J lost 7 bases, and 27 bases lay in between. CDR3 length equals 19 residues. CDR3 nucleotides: TGCGCCAGCAGCTTTTGGGGGGTCGGGACTCCGTTTGAGAGCGGGGAGCTGTTTTTT. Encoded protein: CASSFWGVGTPFESGELFF.

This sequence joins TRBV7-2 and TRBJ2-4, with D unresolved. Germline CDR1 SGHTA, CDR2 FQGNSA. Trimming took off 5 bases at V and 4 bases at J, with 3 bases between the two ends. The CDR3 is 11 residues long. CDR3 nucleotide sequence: TGTGCCAGCAGCCAAAAAAACATTCAGTACTTC. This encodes CASSQKNIQYF.

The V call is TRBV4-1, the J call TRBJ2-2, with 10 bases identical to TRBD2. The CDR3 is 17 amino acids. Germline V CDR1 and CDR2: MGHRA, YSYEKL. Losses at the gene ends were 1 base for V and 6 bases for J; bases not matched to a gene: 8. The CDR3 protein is CASSQALAGVMAGELFF. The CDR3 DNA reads TGCGCCAGCAGCCAAGCCCTAGCGGGGGTCATGGCCGGGGAGCTGTTTTTT.

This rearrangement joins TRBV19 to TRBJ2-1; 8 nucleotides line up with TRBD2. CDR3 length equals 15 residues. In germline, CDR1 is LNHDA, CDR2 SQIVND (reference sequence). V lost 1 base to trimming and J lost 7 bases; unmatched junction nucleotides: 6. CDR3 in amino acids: CASSIAGGPGNEQFF. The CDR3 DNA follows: TGTGCCAGTAGTATAGCGGGGGGGCCTGGTAATGAGCAGTTCTTC.

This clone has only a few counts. In nucleotides, the CDR3 is TGTGCCAGTAGCGACGGGAGATACACAGATACGCAGTATTTT. Its translation is CASSDGRYTDTQYF. This chain joins TRBV19 and TRBJ2-3; TRBD2 might be the D (6 bases). CDR3 length: 14 residues. V dropped 6 bases and J dropped 2 bases, with 12 bases sitting between them. Germline-derived CDR1 and CDR2 are LNHDA and SQIVND (reference sequence).

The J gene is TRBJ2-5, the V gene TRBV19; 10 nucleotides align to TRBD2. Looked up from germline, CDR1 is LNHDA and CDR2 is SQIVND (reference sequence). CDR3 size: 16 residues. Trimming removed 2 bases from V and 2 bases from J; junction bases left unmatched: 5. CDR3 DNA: TGTGCCAGTAGTATACTAGCGGGAGATGGACAAGAGACCCAGTACTTC. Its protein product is CASSILAGDGQETQYF.

Here the CDR3 reads CASSPPGNTQYF. In DNA form, the CDR3 reads TGTGCCAGCTCACCCCCCGGGAATACGCAGTATTTT. V usage is TRBV18 and J usage is TRBJ2-3, with a weak D call TRBD2 (5 bases). V dropped 3 bases and J dropped 7 bases, with 8 bases sitting between them. The length of the CDR3 is 12 residues. The germline CDR1 and CDR2 sequences are KGHSH and LQKENI. Full variable domain (rest looked up from reference TRBV18 and TRBJ2-3): NAGVMQNPRHLVRRRGQEARLRCSPMKGHSHVYWYRQLPEEGLKFMVYLQKENIIDESGMPKERFSAEFPKEGPSILRIQQVVRGDSAAYFCASSPPGNTQYFGPGTRLTVL.

This CDR3 is CASSSRFDGYTF. CDR3 DNA: TGTGCCAGCAGCTCCCGTTTTGATGGCTACACCTTC. V is TRBV7-8 and J is TRBJ1-2; D is undetermined. The CDR3 has 12 residues. CDR1 and CDR2 (germline): SGHVS, FQNEAQ. The ends were cut back, 4 bases at V and 6 bases at J, with 9 bases in the middle.

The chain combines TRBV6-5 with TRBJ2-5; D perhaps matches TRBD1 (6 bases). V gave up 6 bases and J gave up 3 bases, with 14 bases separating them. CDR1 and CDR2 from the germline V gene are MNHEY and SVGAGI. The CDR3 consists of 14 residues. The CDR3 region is CASSPRTVKETQYF. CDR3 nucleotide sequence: TGTGCCAGCAGCCCCAGGACAGTAAAAGAGACCCAGTACTTC.

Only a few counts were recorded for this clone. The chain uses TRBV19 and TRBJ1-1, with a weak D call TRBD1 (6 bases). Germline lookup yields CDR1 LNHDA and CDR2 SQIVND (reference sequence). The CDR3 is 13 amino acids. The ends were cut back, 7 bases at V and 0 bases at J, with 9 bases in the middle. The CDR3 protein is CASTGQLNTEAFF. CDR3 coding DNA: TGTGCCAGTACCGGACAGTTGAACACTGAAGCTTTCTTT.

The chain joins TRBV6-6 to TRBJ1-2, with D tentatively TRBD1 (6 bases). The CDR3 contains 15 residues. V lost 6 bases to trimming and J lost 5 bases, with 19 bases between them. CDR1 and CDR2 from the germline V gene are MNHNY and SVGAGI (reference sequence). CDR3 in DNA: TGTGCCAGCAGGTCGGGGGGCCGGGTCACTTATGGCTACACCTTC. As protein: CASRSGGRVTYGYTF.

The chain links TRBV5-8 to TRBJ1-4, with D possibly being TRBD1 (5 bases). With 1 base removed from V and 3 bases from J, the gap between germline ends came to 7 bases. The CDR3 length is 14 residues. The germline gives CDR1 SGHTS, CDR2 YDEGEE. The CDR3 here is CASSLLQANEKLFF. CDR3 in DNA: TGTGCCAGCAGCTTGTTACAGGCTAATGAAAAACTGTTTTTT.

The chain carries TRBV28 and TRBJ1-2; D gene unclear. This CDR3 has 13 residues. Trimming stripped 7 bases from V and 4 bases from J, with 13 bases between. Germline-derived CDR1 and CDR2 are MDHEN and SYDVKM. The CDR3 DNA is TGTGCCAGCATGGCGGGCGGGCGCTATGGCTACACCTTC. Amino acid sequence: CASMAGGRYGYTF.

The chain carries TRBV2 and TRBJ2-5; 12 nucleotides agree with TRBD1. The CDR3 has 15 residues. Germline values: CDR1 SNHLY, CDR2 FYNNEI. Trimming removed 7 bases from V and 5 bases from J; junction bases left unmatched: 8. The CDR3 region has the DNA TGTGCCAGCACCCGGGAGGGACAGGGGGCTGAGACCCAGTACTTC. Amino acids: CASTREGQGAETQYF.

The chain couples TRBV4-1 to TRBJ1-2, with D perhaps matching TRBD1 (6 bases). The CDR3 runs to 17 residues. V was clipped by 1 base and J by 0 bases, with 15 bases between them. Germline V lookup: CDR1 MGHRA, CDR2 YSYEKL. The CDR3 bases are TGCGCCAGCAGCCAAGGGATTCAGGGGTCAGCTAACTATGGCTACACCTTC. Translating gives CASSQGIQGSANYGYTF.

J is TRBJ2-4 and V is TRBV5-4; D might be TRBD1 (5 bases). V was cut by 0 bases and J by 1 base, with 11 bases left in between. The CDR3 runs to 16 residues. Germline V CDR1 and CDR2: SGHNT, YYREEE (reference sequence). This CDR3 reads CASSLGGAVAKNIQYF. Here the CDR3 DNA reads TGTGCCAGCAGCTTGGGGGGCGCGGTGGCCAAAAACATTCAGTACTTC.

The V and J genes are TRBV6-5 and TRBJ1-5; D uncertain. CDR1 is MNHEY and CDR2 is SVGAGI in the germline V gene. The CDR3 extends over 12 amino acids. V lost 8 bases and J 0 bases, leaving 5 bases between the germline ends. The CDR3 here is CASHHSNQPQHF. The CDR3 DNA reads TGTGCCAGCCATCATAGCAATCAGCCCCAGCATTTT.

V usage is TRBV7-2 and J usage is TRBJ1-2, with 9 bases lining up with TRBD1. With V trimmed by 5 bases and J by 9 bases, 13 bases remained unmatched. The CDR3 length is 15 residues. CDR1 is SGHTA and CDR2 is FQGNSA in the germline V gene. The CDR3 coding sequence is TGTGCCAGCAGCAAACAGGGACAGGGAATTTACAGCTACACCTTC. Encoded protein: CASSKQGQGIYSYTF. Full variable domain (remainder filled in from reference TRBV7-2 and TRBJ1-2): GAGVSQSPSNKVTEKGKDVELRCDPISGHTALYWYRQSLGQGLEFLIYFQGNSAPDKSGLPSDRFSAERTGGSVSTLTIQRTQQEDSAVYLCASSKQGQGIYSYTFGSGTRLTVV.

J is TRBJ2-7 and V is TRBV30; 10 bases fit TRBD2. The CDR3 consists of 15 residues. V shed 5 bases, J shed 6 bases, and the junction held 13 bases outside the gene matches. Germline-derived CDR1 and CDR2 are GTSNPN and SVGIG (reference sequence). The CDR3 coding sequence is TGTGCCTGGGCCCTACTAGCGGGAAGTTTCGGCGAGCAGTACTTC. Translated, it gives CAWALLAGSFGEQYF.

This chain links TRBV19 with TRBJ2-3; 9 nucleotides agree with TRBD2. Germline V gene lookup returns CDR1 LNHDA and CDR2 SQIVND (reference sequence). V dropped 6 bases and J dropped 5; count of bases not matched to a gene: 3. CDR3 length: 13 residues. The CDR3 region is CASRRGGGDTQYF. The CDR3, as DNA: TGTGCCAGTAGGCGGGGGGGCGGAGATACGCAGTATTTT.